This T cell receptor (beta chain) stems from a study of Graves' ophthalmopathy and Graves' hyperthyroidism. Study-level information: There was a collection of peripheral blood at initial diagnosis, before any treatment. Findings of the study overall: Most thyroid-expanded clonotypes exceeding 0.001 frequency were also found in blood.

The PBMCs had their origin in more than 9.5 ml of fresh peripheral blood. RNA transcripts provided the template for amplifying TCR beta CDR3 regions. The first-round RT-PCR employed HTBI primers together with the Qiagen OneStep RT-PCR kit. A multiplex PCR was then performed as the second round. Each CDR3 protein gets one entry after TCRdb re-called the multiplex PCR reads with MiXCR. The sample carries under 400,000 distinct CDR3 sequences, roughly 17% recorded once. This clonotype was detected ten times or more. Antigen specificity is unknown. V lost 0 bases and J 0 bases, leaving 11 bases between the germline ends. The V gene's germline CDR1 is DFQATT and CDR2 SNEGSKA (reference sequence). The CDR3 is 15 amino acids.

The TCR comes from an adult man with Graves' ophthalmopathy. The sequencing sample was made of peripheral blood. The J gene is TRBJ1-2, the V gene TRBV20-1, with a tentative D call TRBD1 (5 bases). The CDR3 coding sequence is TGCAGTGCTAGAGACGGACAACTAGCTAACTATGGCTACACCTTC. This codes for CSARDGQLANYGYTF.